Sequencing of this TCR beta chain was carried out in a study of cytomegalovirus exposure and HLA in healthy donors. Study information: Approximately 85 million unique TCRs from HLA-typed donors were held in an early data release.

Regarding this clone: Its antigen is unknown.

This CDR3 comprises 12 residues. Germline CDR1 LNHDA, CDR2 SQIVND (reference sequence). V was trimmed by 3 bases and J by 7 bases, leaving 6 bases between them. PCR involved 60 Vbeta and 13 Jbeta primers. Profiled with immunoSEQ multiplex PCR; TCRdb holds only in-frame clones, not every one. The data hold approximately 150,000 clones, with about four fifths observed a single time. General study results and limits: In an earlier analysis, in roughly 580 donors, most V segments appeared productive either ~90% or ~30% of the time. Common viral pathogens seemed to be connected with several of the most significant clusters, according to a later analysis.

The sample comprised PBMCs. This TCR derives from a man aged 35 to 55 in good health and CMV-seronegative. The rearrangement joins TRBV19 to TRBJ2-2, with D uncertain. The CDR3 reads CASSIQYGELFF. The CDR3, as DNA: TGTGCCAGTAGTATCCAGTACGGGGAGCTGTTTTTT.